Listed below are T cell receptor beta chains from one sample, sequenced in a study of a mutant IDH1 vaccine in newly diagnosed glioma. Only in-frame clones appear in the TCRdb table, and some are missing; sequencing was by immunoSEQ multiplex PCR. The table shows approximately 47,000 clones, with 88% occurring only once. Their antigen targets remain unknown. Sequencing was performed on PBMCs, taken from a glioma patient whose treatment included an IDH1 peptide vaccine. These receptors originate from a woman between 40 and 55 years old with glioma. Each CDR3 is given with its conserved first and last residue. The D gene is left open where the match is weak. Some rows have no size entry. The others give once, few or many, or a class for an expanded clone.

abundance	d_gene	v_gene	len	j_gene	CDR3aa	CDR3nt
.	.	TRBV10-3	13	TRBJ2-1	CATLGGGIDEQFF	TGTGCCACCTTAGGGGGGGGGATCGATGAGCAGTTCTTC
.	TRBD2	TRBV5-1	15	TRBJ2-1	CASSTGTSRSREQFF	TGCGCCAGCAGCACCGGGACTAGTCGCTCGCGTGAGCAGTTCTTC
.	.	TRBV6-1	15	TRBJ1-4	CASSQLRRTNEKLFF	TGTGCCAGCAGTCAACTCAGGCGAACTAATGAAAAACTGTTTTTT
once	.	TRBV5-1	12	TRBJ2-5	CASSLLQETQYF	TGCGCCAGCAGCCTACTTCAAGAGACCCAGTACTTC
.	TRBD2	TRBV6-5	16	TRBJ2-5	CASSYFSSGAQETQYF	TGTGCCAGCAGTTACTTTTCTAGCGGGGCCCAAGAGACCCAGTACTTC
few	.	TRBV7-6	14	TRBJ2-2	CATGGQGSTGELFF	TGTGCCACCGGAGGGCAGGGCAGCACCGGGGAGCTGTTTTTT
.	.	TRBV5-6	13	TRBJ2-5	CASSLFPGETQYF	TGTGCCAGCAGCTTGTTCCCCGGAGAGACCCAGTACTTC
.	TRBD2	TRBV19	18	TRBJ2-1	CASIGGTSGRSSYNEQFF	TGTGCCAGTATAGGCGGGACTAGCGGGCGCAGCTCCTACAATGAGCAGTTCTTC
.	.	TRBV5-5	13	TRBJ1-1	CASRPGWETEAFF	TGTGCCAGCAGGCCCGGTTGGGAGACTGAAGCTTTCTTT
.	TRBD2	TRBV27	14	TRBJ2-4	CASTGGGAKNIQYF	TGTGCCAGCACGGGAGGCGGGGCCAAAAACATTCAGTACTTC
.	.	TRBV18	15	TRBJ1-3	CASSPGRSSGNTIYF	TGTGCCAGCTCACCGGGACGGAGCTCTGGAAACACCATATATTTT
.	.	TRBV6-1	13	TRBJ1-3	CALNGGPGNTIYF	TGTGCCCTGAATGGGGGCCCGGGAAACACCATATATTTT
.	.	TRBV6-5	14	TRBJ1-1	CASSYRKGNTEAFF	TGTGCCAGCAGTTATCGTAAGGGGAACACTGAAGCTTTCTTT
.	.	TRBV5-1	14	TRBJ2-3	CASGGGGGPDTQYF	TGCGCCAGCGGCGGGGGTGGGGGCCCAGATACGCAGTATTTT
.	.	TRBV30	13	TRBJ2-7	CAWSDGASYEQYF	TGTGCCTGGAGCGATGGGGCCTCCTACGAGCAGTACTTC
.	.	TRBV28	15	TRBJ1-1	CASSLPGHRNTEAFF	TGTGCCAGCAGTTTGCCTGGACATCGGAACACTGAAGCTTTCTTT
.	.	TRBV4-1	16	TRBJ1-5	CASSLTGFFSNQPQHF	TGCGCCAGCAGCCTTACAGGGTTTTTCAGCAATCAGCCCCAGCATTTT
.	.	TRBV19	14	TRBJ1-6	CASSIIGANSPLHF	TGTGCCAGTAGTATAATAGGGGCAAATTCACCCCTCCACTTT
.	.	TRBV5-6	15	TRBJ1-4	CASSPQEHNNEKLFF	TGTGCCAGCAGCCCACAGGAGCACAATAATGAAAAACTGTTTTTT
once	.	TRBV6-5	11	TRBJ2-3	CASRLQDTQYF	TGTGCCAGCAGATTACAAGATACGCAGTATTTT